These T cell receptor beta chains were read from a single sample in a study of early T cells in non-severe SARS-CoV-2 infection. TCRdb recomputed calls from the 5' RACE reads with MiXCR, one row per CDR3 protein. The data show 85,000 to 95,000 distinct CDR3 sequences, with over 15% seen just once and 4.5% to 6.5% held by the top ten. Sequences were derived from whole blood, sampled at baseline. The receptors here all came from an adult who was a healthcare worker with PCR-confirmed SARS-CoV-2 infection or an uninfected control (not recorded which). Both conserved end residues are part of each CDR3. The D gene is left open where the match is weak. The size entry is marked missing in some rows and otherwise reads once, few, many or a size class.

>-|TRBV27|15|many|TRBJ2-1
TGTGCCAGCAGTTTACAGGGTATTCGACCATCTGAGCAGTTCTTC
CASSLQGIRPSEQFF
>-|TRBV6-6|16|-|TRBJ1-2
TGTGCCAGCAGACCTCCTGCAACCGGGACGGTCTATGGCTACACCTTC
CASRPPATGTVYGYTF
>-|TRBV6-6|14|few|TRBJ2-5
TGTGCCAGCAGTTACCGCAGGGGAGAAGAGACCCAGTACTTC
CASSYRRGEETQYF
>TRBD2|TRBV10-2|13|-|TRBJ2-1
TGCGCCAGCGCGGGAGGGCCCTCTGGGGGGCAGTTCTTC
CASAGGPSGGQFF
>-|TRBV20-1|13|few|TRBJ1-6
TGCAGTGCTGCCTCAGCGGATAATTCACCCCTCCACTTT
CSAASADNSPLHF
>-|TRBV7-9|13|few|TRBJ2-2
TGTGCCAGCAGCTTATTAGACACCGGGGAGCTGTTTTTT
CASSLLDTGELFF
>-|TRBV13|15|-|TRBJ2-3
TGTGCCAGCAGCTTCACCCTCAGGGGTCCAGATACGCAGTATTTT
CASSFTLRGPDTQYF
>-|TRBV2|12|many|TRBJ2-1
TGTGCCAGCAGTGAACACTCGTTTGAGCAGTTCTTC
CASSEHSFEQFF
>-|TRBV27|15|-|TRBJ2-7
TGTGCCAGCAGTTTATTGGGAGTAGCGCCCTACGAGCAGTACTTC
CASSLLGVAPYEQYF
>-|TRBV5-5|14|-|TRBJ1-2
TGTGCCAGCAGCTTTCCCGGGTCCCACCATGGCTACACCTTC
CASSFPGSHHGYTF
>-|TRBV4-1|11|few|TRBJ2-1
TGCGCCAGCAGCCACTTAGGGGAGCAGTTCTTC
CASSHLGEQFF
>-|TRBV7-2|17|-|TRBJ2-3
TGTGCCAGCAGCTTAGTCCCGGGAAGGCTGAGCACAGATACGCAGTATTTT
CASSLVPGRLSTDTQYF
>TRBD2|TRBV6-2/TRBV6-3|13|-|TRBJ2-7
TGTGCCAGCGTCCCTAGCGGGAGCTACGAGCAGTACTTC
CASVPSGSYEQYF
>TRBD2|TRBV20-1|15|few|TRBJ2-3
TGCAGTGCTAGATCCCGGACTAGCGGTTCAGATACGCAGTATTTT
CSARSRTSGSDTQYF
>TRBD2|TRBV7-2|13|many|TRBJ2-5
TGTGCCAGCAGCCTCCGGGGGGAGCAGACCCAGTACTTC
CASSLRGEQTQYF
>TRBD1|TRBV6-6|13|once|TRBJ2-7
TGTGCCAGCAGCCGGACAGGCAACTACGAGCAGTACTTC
CASSRTGNYEQYF
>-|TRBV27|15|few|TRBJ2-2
TGTGCCAGCAGTGTCGGAGGGGGGTACACCGGGGAGCTGTTTTTT
CASSVGGGYTGELFF
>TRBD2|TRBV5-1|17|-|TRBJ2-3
TGCGCCAGCAGCGCTGCGGTAGCGGGAGACGGCGCAGATACGCAGTATTTT
CASSAAVAGDGADTQYF
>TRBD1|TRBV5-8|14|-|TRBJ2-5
TGTGCCAGCAGCTTACGACAGGGGAGAGAGACCCAGTACTTC
CASSLRQGRETQYF
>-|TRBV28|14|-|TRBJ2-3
TGTGCCAGCAGTTTAACGGGTGGCGTAGATACGCAGTATTTT
CASSLTGGVDTQYF
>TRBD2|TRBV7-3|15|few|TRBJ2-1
TGTGCCAGCAGCATGACTAGCGGGAGGCGCGGGGAGCAGTTCTTC
CASSMTSGRRGEQFF
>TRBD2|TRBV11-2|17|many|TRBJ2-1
TGTGCCAGCAGCGGACTAGCCTCACGGGGGGCGTACAATGAGCAGTTCTTC
CASSGLASRGAYNEQFF
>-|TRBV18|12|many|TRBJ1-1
TGTGCCAGCTCACCACCATCTCGGGAAGCTTTCTTT
CASSPPSREAFF
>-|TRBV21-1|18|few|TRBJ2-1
TGTGCCAGCAGCAAATCGGAGAGGACCCCGCCAATAAACAATGAGCAGTTCTTC
CASSKSERTPPINNEQFF
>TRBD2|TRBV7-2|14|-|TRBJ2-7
TGTGCCAGCAGCACGGGAGGTCTCTCCTACGAGCAGTACTTC
CASSTGGLSYEQYF
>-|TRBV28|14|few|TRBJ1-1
TGTGCCAGCAGCCCCGTTCGGGGGTGGACTGAAGCTTTCTTT
CASSPVRGWTEAFF
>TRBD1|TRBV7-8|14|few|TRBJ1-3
TGTGCCACCCAGGGACAGGGACTAGGAAACACCATATATTTT
CATQGQGLGNTIYF